Listed below are T cell receptor beta chains from one sample, sequenced in a study of cytomegalovirus exposure and HLA in healthy donors. The assay was immunoSEQ multiplex PCR, and TCRdb's table has in-frame clones only and misses some. The sample has 77,000 or so clones. Material: PBMCs. The receptors shown here come from a man younger than 45 in good health and CMV-seronegative. Both conserved end residues are part of each CDR3. D genes are given only for firm matches.

d_call	v_call	j_call	cdr3_aa	cdr3_nt
NA	TRBV27	TRBJ1-2	CASSLLQGDYGYTF	TGTGCCAGCAGTTTATTACAGGGTGACTATGGCTACACCTTC
NA	TRBV18	TRBJ2-2	CASSPSQGRVTGELFF	TGTGCCAGCTCACCGTCCCAGGGGAGAGTCACCGGGGAGCTGTTTTTT
NA	TRBV9	TRBJ1-1	CASSRGGETEAFF	TGTGCCAGCAGCCGGGGAGGGGAAACTGAAGCTTTCTTT
TRBD2	TRBV4-3	TRBJ2-7	CASSQERAGGYEQYF	TGCGCCAGCAGCCAAGAAAGGGCGGGAGGGTACGAGCAGTACTTC
NA	TRBV30	TRBJ2-7	CAWSVFSYEQYF	TGTGCCTGGAGTGTATTCAGCTACGAGCAGTACTTC
TRBD1	TRBV9	TRBJ2-3	CASKGTGYTQYF	TGTGCCAGCAAAGGGACAGGCTATACGCAGTATTTT
TRBD1	TRBV5-5	TRBJ1-1	CASRRTGLNTEAFF	TGTGCCAGCAGACGGACAGGGTTGAACACTGAAGCTTTCTTT
TRBD1	TRBV29-1	TRBJ1-1	CSVDPGQGALNTEAFF	TGCAGCGTTGACCCCGGACAGGGGGCTTTGAACACTGAAGCTTTCTTT
NA	TRBV5-6	TRBJ1-2	CASSLGRTNYGYTF	TGTGCCAGCAGCTTGGGGCGGACTAACTATGGCTACACCTTC
TRBD2	TRBV7-3	TRBJ2-1	CASSPEGREGLEQFF	TGTGCCAGCAGCCCCGAGGGGCGGGAGGGCCTTGAGCAGTTCTTC
TRBD2	TRBV5-4	TRBJ2-5	CASSLDLAGFQETQYF	TGTGCCAGCAGCTTGGATCTAGCGGGATTCCAAGAGACCCAGTACTTC
NA	TRBV6-1	TRBJ1-5	CASSDTRRGRVNQPQHF	TGTGCCAGCAGTGATACCCGACGTGGCAGGGTAAATCAGCCCCAGCATTTT
TRBD2	TRBV11-2	TRBJ2-5	CASSLLAGGGETQYF	TGTGCCAGCAGCCTCCTAGCGGGGGGAGGAGAGACCCAGTACTTC
TRBD1	TRBV11-3	TRBJ2-1	CASSFGTGYHNEQFF	TGTGCCAGCAGCTTCGGGACAGGGTATCACAATGAGCAGTTCTTC
NA	TRBV27	TRBJ1-5	CASSLAGSNQPQHF	TGTGCCAGCAGCTTAGCGGGTAGCAATCAGCCCCAGCATTTT
NA	TRBV27	TRBJ1-5	CASSPTLEGNQPQHF	TGTGCCAGCAGTCCTACCCTCGAGGGCAATCAGCCCCAGCATTTT
NA	TRBV9	TRBJ2-5	CASSATGRETQYF	TGTGCCAGCAGCGCTACAGGGCGTGAGACCCAGTACTTC
NA	TRBV5-1	TRBJ2-4	CASSLRLVGDIQYF	TGCGCCAGCAGCTTGAGGTTAGTCGGAGACATTCAGTACTTC
TRBD1	TRBV4-2	TRBJ2-7	CASSQVAGTGYSYEQYF	TGTGCCAGCAGCCAAGTAGCCGGGACAGGGTATTCCTACGAGCAGTACTTC
NA	TRBV19	TRBJ1-5	CASSIDQINQPQHF	TGTGCCAGTAGTATAGATCAGATCAATCAGCCCCAGCATTTT
NA	TRBV4-2	TRBJ2-3	CASSGGTTDTQYF	TGTGCCAGCAGCGGGGGGACCACAGATACGCAGTATTTT
TRBD2	TRBV6-4	TRBJ2-1	CASSDSVVGLADRNEQFF	TGTGCCAGCAGTGACTCAGTAGTGGGGCTAGCGGATAGGAATGAGCAGTTCTTC
TRBD1	TRBV15	TRBJ1-5	CATSEYRGHQPQHF	TGTGCCACCAGCGAATACAGGGGGCATCAGCCCCAGCATTTT
NA	TRBV19	TRBJ1-1	CASSMDSETEAFF	TGTGCCAGTAGTATGGACAGTGAGACTGAAGCTTTCTTT
NA	TRBV6-1	TRBJ1-2	CASSVTQGSYNYGYTF	TGTGCCAGCAGTGTAACTCAGGGGTCCTATAACTATGGCTACACCTTC
NA	TRBV29-1	TRBJ1-4	CSVTIPRGGEIEKLFF	TGCAGCGTTACCATTCCGAGGGGGGGCGAAATTGAAAAACTGTTTTTT
TRBD1	TRBV5-4	TRBJ1-2	CASRVNRGRGVYGYTF	TGTGCCAGCAGGGTAAACAGGGGACGGGGCGTCTATGGCTACACCTTC
TRBD2	TRBV7-9	TRBJ2-5	CASSMTSGETQYF	TGTGCCAGCAGCATGACTAGCGGAGAGACCCAGTACTTC
NA	TRBV4-1	TRBJ1-3	CASSQDEQDTGNTIYF	TGCGCCAGCAGCCAAGATGAGCAGGACACTGGAAACACCATATATTTT
TRBD1	TRBV13	TRBJ1-2	CASSLGPGGGRNGYTF	TGTGCCAGCAGCTTAGGACCAGGGGGCGGCAGGAATGGCTACACCTTC
NA	TRBV7-9	TRBJ1-1	CASSLERGWTEAFF	TGTGCCAGCAGCTTAGAGAGGGGGTGGACTGAAGCTTTCTTT
TRBD1	TRBV5-4	TRBJ1-2	CASRTGQDYGYTF	TGTGCCAGCAGGACGGGACAGGACTATGGCTACACCTTC
NA	TRBV7-7	TRBJ2-1	CASSPGSRANEQFF	TGTGCTAGCAGCCCCGGGTCCAGGGCAAATGAGCAGTTCTTC
NA	TRBV5-6	TRBJ1-1	CASSLNRLNTEAFF	TGTGCCAGCAGCTTGAACAGACTGAACACTGAAGCTTTCTTT
TRBD1	TRBV4-1	TRBJ1-2	CASSQVGQAQGYTF	TGCGCCAGCAGCCAAGTTGGACAGGCACAAGGCTACACCTTC
TRBD1	TRBV19	TRBJ1-5	CASSIGGQLNQPQHF	TGTGCCAGTAGTATAGGGGGACAGCTCAATCAGCCCCAGCATTTT
NA	TRBV29-1	TRBJ2-6	CSVEGATSASGANVLTF	TGCAGCGTTGAGGGAGCGACATCAGCCTCTGGGGCCAACGTCCTGACTTTC
NA	TRBV4-2	TRBJ2-7	CASSQVTGSYEQYF	TGTGCCAGCAGCCAAGTAACAGGGTCTTACGAGCAGTACTTC
NA	TRBV20-1	TRBJ2-5	CSARFRETQYF	TGCAGTGCTAGATTTCGTGAGACCCAGTACTTC
TRBD1	TRBV2	TRBJ1-5	CASSAGQGYQPQHF	TGTGCCAGCAGTGCGGGACAGGGGTATCAGCCCCAGCATTTT
TRBD1	TRBV6-5	TRBJ2-7	CASSKWDRIYEQYF	TGTGCCAGCAGCAAATGGGACAGAATCTACGAGCAGTACTTC
NA	TRBV5-1	TRBJ2-3	CASSSEPLGGTDTQYF	TGCGCCAGCAGCTCCGAGCCCTTGGGCGGCACAGATACGCAGTATTTT
NA	TRBV5-1	TRBJ2-5	CASSLYGGRGETQYF	TGCGCCAGCAGCTTGTACGGGGGACGGGGAGAGACCCAGTACTTC
NA	TRBV11-3	TRBJ2-1	CASSSTGEQFF	TGTGCCAGCAGCTCAACTGGTGAGCAGTTCTTC
NA	TRBV18	TRBJ1-1	CASSPPAGPNTEAFF	TGTGCCAGCTCACCACCCGCAGGGCCGAACACTGAAGCTTTCTTT
NA	TRBV7-2	TRBJ1-5	CASSAHGPLTNQPQHF	TGTGCCAGCAGCGCCCATGGGCCTCTTACAAATCAGCCCCAGCATTTT
TRBD1	TRBV30	TRBJ2-2	CAWNGQGDTGELFF	TGTGCCTGGAACGGGCAGGGGGACACCGGGGAGCTGTTTTTT
TRBD2	TRBV7-3	TRBJ2-3	CASSPTRLAAQYF	TGTGCCAGCAGCCCAACACGGCTAGCGGCCCAGTATTTT